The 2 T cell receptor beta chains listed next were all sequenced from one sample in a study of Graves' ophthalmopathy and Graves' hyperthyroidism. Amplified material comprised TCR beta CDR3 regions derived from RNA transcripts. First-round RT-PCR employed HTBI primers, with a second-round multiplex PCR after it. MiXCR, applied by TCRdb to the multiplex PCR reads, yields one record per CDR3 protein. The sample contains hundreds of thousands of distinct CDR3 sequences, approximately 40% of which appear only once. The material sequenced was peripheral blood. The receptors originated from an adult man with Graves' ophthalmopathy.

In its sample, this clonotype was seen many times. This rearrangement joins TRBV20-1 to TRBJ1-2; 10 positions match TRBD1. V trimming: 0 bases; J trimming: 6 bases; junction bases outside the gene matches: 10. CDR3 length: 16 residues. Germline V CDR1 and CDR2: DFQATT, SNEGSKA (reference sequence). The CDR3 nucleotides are TGCAGTGCTAGAGACCCTAACTGGACAGGGGGAAATGGCTACACCTTC. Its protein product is CSARDPNWTGGNGYTF.

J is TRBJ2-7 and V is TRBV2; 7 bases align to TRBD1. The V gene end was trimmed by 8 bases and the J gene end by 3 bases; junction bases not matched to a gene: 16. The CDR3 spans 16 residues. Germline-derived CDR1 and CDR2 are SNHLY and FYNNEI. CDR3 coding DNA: TGTGCCAGCTCACCATCTATGACGGGACAGAGCTACGAGCAGTACTTC. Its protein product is CASSPSMTGQSYEQYF.